This T cell receptor (beta chain) was observed in a study of human T cells and chemical hapten exposure. Across the study: The scalp of each patient received a weekly diphenylcyclopropenone dose for the full roughly 25-week study.

The time point was: pre-sensitization, week 0. This sample's treatment: therapeutic diphenylcyclopropenone sensitization with weekly scalp DPC. Per the original data handling: Ranging from roughly 23,224 to 690,600, TCR counts per sample had a median value of about 96,000. MiXCR, applied by TCRdb to the RACE reads, yields one record per CDR3 protein. None of the V and J calls come from the authors' own analysis; TCRdb made them. The table has 250,000 or so distinct CDR3 sequences, 7.5% to 9% seen once. The CDR3 sequence is 17 residues long. After removal of 6 bases from V and 5 bases from J, the junction contained 18 bases not matched to a gene. Germline CDR1 MNHEY, CDR2 SVGEGT. This clonotype was counted only a few times.

This clonotype originated in a young man with alopecia areata. Some clones in this sample may be carry-over from other donors' samples. J is TRBJ2-7 and V is TRBV6-2 or TRBV6-3; 8 bases line up with TRBD2. Here the sequenced sample was whole blood, taken in connection with sensitization to the hapten diphenylcyclopropenone (DPC). CDR3 in DNA: TGTGCCAGCAGCTTCCCGTCAATAGCGGGGACCACCCACGAGCAGTACGTC. It translates to CASSFPSIAGTTHEQYV.